The source of this T cell receptor beta chain is a study of CD8 T cells in Susac syndrome. RNA totalling roughly 0.45 to 1 ug underwent reverse transcription with random hexamers. One entry per CDR3 protein results from TCRdb running MiXCR on the immunoSEQ multiplex PCR reads. The sample yields some 190,000 distinct CDR3 sequences, about 95% seen once. TEMRA cells underwent FACS enrichment and CD8+ and CD4+ T cells underwent negative isolation. This CDR3 has 14 residues. The V gene lost 4 bases and the J gene lost 3 bases, with 15 bases spanning the gap. Germline assignment: CDR1 DFQATT and CDR2 SNEGSKA (reference sequence).

This sequence joins TRBV20-1 and TRBJ2-5; the D gene is possibly TRBD2 (5 bases). The TCR sequence derives from a human donor in good health. The material sequenced was CD4+ T cells from PBMCs. The CDR3 sequence: CSATSGLAEETQYF. CDR3 nucleotides: TGCAGTGCTACCTCTGGGCTAGCAGAAGAGACCCAGTACTTC.